One and the same sample provided the 11 T cell receptor beta chains below, sequenced in a study of cytomegalovirus exposure and HLA in healthy donors. Only in-frame clones appear in the TCRdb table, and some are missing; sequencing was by immunoSEQ multiplex PCR. The sample lists under 150,000 clones; approximately 86% were seen once. The source material was PBMCs. The source of these receptors is a woman younger than 35 in good health and CMV-seropositive.

The V and J genes are TRBV7-9 and TRBJ2-2; 12 nucleotides agree with TRBD2. Trimming removed 5 bases from V and 5 bases from J; junction bases left unmatched: 3. Germline lookup yields CDR1 SEHNR and CDR2 FQNEAQ (reference sequence). There are 15 residues in the CDR3. The CDR3 spells CASSRLAGVTGELFF. The CDR3 DNA sequence: TGTGCCAGCAGCCGACTAGCGGGAGTGACCGGGGAGCTGTTTTTT.

This chain connects TRBV5-5 to TRBJ1-3; D is unresolved. Trimming left V 0 bases short and J 0 bases short, with 10 bases between. The CDR3 extends over 16 amino acids. Germline V gene sequence: CDR1 SGHKS, CDR2 YYEKEE (reference sequence). In DNA, the CDR3 is TGTGCCAGCAGCTTGGGCGGCTTCACCTCTGGAAACACCATATATTTT. Its translation is CASSLGGFTSGNTIYF.

J is TRBJ1-2 and V is TRBV9; possible D gene TRBD1, 5 bases. CDR1 is SGDLS and CDR2 is YYNGEE in the germline V gene. This CDR3 spans 17 amino acids. Trimming cost V 0 bases and J 1 base, with 16 bases left between them. The chain's CDR3 is CASSVDRSGDRNYGYTF. The CDR3 bases are TGTGCCAGCAGCGTAGATCGGTCGGGGGACCGTAACTATGGCTACACCTTC.

The rearrangement joins TRBV7-2 to TRBJ1-1; D might be TRBD1 (6 bases). CDR3 size: 14 residues. Trimming stripped 1 base from V and 5 bases from J, with 11 bases between. Germline CDR1 SGHTA, CDR2 FQGNSA. The CDR3 spells CASSLVGGQTEAFF. The CDR3 nucleotides are TGTGCCAGCAGCTTAGTTGGGGGACAAACTGAAGCTTTCTTT.

The V and J genes are TRBV30 and TRBJ1-6; tentative D call: TRBD1 (5 bases). Trimming removed 2 bases at V and 7 bases at J, with 9 bases between. CDR3 length: 13 residues. The germline gives CDR1 GTSNPN, CDR2 SVGIG (reference sequence). In DNA, the CDR3 is TGTGCCTGGAGTCCAGGGTACAATTCACCCCTCCACTTT. This gives the protein CAWSPGYNSPLHF.

The chain recombines TRBV5-1 with TRBJ2-6; possibly TRBD1 for D (6 bases). The V gene's germline CDR1 is SGHRS and CDR2 YFSETQ. The germline V and J ends were trimmed by 1 base and 0 bases, with 14 bases remaining between them. This CDR3 comprises 18 residues. CDR3 region: CASSLITGTISGANVLTF. Here the CDR3 DNA reads TGCGCCAGCAGCTTGATCACAGGGACCATCTCTGGGGCCAACGTCCTGACTTTC.

The genes are TRBV18 and TRBJ1-3; weak D call: TRBD1 (5 bases). This CDR3 is 17 amino acids long. Germline CDR1 KGHSH, CDR2 LQKENI. Between the trimmed V and J ends, which lost 3 bases and 0 bases, there was a span of 15 bases. The CDR3 loop is CASSPRQGAASGNTIYF. In DNA, the CDR3 is TGTGCCAGCTCACCCCGCCAAGGGGCAGCCTCTGGAAACACCATATATTTT.

The chain carries TRBV7-2 and TRBJ1-3; D gene uncertain. The CDR3 is 13 amino acids. The V gene's germline CDR1 is SGHTA and CDR2 FQGNSA. V lost 8 bases, J lost 4 bases, and 12 bases lay in between. The CDR3 reads CASHLGGGNTIYF. For the CDR3, the DNA is TGTGCCAGCCACCTGGGAGGGGGAAACACCATATATTTT.

V gene TRBV9 combines with J gene TRBJ2-3, with 10 nucleotides matching TRBD1. J lost 4 bases, V lost 0 bases, and 8 bases had no gene match. The CDR3 spans 17 residues. Germline V gene sequence: CDR1 SGDLS, CDR2 YYNGEE. CDR3 protein: CASSVEWGQGLADTQYF. CDR3 nucleotide sequence: TGTGCCAGCAGCGTAGAGTGGGGACAGGGGCTCGCAGATACGCAGTATTTT.

The genes are TRBV4-3 and TRBJ2-2; a weak D match, TRBD1 (5 bases). Germline CDR1 and CDR2: LGHNA and YSLEER. The CDR3 has 15 residues. V lost 2 bases to trimming and J lost 6 bases, with 13 bases between them. Here the CDR3 DNA reads TGCGCCAGCAGCCAATGGACACTTGGGGCCGGGGAGCTGTTTTTT. As protein: CASSQWTLGAGELFF.

The V and J genes are TRBV6-5 and TRBJ1-1; D not resolved. CDR1 and CDR2 (germline): MNHEY, SVGAGI. This CDR3 has 13 amino acids. The germline V and J ends were trimmed by 7 bases and 0 bases, with 9 bases remaining between them. The CDR3 DNA is TGTGCCAGCAAGGAGCTCCTGAACACTGAAGCTTTCTTT. Residues: CASKELLNTEAFF.